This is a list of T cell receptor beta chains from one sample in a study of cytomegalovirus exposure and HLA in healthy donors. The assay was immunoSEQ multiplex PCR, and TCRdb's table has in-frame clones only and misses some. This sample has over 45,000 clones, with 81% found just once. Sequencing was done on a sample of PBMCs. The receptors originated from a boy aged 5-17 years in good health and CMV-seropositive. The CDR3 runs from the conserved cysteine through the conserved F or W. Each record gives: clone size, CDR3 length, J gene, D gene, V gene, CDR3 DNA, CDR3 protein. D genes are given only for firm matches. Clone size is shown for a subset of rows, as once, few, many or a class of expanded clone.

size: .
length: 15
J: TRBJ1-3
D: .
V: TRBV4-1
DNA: TGCGCCAGCAGCCAAGCGGGTATCTCTGGAAACACCATATATTTT
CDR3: CASSQAGISGNTIYF

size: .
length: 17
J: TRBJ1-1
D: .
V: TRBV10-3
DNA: TGTGCCATCCGCCCCCACGACGGAGAGAATATGAACACTGAAGCTTTCTTT
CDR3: CAIRPHDGENMNTEAFF

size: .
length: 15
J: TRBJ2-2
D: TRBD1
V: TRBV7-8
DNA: TGTGCCAGCAGCTACGACAGGGCCCCCGGCGGGGAGCTGTTTTTT
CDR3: CASSYDRAPGGELFF

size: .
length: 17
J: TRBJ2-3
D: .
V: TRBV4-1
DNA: TGCGCCAGCAGCCAAGCGGAGGGAGTCTTGGGTACAGATACGCAGTATTTT
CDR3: CASSQAEGVLGTDTQYF

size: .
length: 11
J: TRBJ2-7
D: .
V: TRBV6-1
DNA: TGTGCCAGCAGTGACTTCTACGAGCAGTACTTC
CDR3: CASSDFYEQYF

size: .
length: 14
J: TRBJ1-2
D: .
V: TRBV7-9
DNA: TGTGCCAGCAGCCTAGGGCAGGGTCACTATGGCTACACCTTC
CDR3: CASSLGQGHYGYTF

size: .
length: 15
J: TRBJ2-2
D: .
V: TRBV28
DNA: TGTGCCAGCAGTTTGGTCAGGGGCTCACCCGGGGAGCTGTTTTTT
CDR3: CASSLVRGSPGELFF

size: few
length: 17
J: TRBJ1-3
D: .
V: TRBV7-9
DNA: TGTGCCAGCAGCTCGACCCATTCGGACAGCTTTGGGTACACCATATATTTT
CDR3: CASSSTHSDSFGYTIYF

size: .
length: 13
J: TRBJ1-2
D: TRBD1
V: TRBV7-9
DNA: TGTGCCAGCACCCACGGACAGGGAAGGGGCTACACCTTC
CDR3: CASTHGQGRGYTF

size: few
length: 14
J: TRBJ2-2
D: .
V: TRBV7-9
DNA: TGTGCCTTAAGTTGGACAGCGAACACCGGGGAGCTGTTTTTT
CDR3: CALSWTANTGELFF

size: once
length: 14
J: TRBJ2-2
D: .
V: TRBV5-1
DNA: TGCGCCAGCAGCCTGGACAGAATCACCGGGGAGCTGTTTTTT
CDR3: CASSLDRITGELFF

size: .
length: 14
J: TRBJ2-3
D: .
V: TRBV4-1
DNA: TGCGCCAGCAGCCAAGGAACGACAGGAGATACGCAGTATTTT
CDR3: CASSQGTTGDTQYF

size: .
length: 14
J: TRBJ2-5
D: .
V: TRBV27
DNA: TGTGCCAGCAGTTTGCGCACAGGACAAGAGACCCAGTACTTC
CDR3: CASSLRTGQETQYF

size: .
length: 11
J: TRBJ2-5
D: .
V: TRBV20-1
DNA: TGCAGTGCTTCGCCCGAGAGGACCCAGTACTTC
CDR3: CSASPERTQYF

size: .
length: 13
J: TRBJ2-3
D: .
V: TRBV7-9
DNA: TGTGCCAGCAGCTCCCGGGAGACGAATACGCAGTATTTT
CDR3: CASSSRETNTQYF

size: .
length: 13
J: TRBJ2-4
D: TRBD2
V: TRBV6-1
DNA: TGTGCCAGCAGCCCGGGGGGAGGAAACATTCAGTACTTC
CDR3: CASSPGGGNIQYF

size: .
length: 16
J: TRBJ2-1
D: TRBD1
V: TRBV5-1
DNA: TGCGCCAGCGCACTCCTCCCCAGGACAGGGGGCAATGAGCAGTTCTTC
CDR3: CASALLPRTGGNEQFF

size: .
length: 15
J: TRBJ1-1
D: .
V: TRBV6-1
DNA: TGTGCCAGCAGTGATGCGGCTGGGGGCGACACTGAAGCTTTCTTT
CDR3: CASSDAAGGDTEAFF

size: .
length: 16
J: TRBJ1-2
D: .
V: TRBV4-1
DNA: TGCGCCAGCAGCCTAACTTTCACAGGGTTGGGCTATGGCTACACCTTC
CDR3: CASSLTFTGLGYGYTF

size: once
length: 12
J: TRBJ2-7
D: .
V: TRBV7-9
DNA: TGTGCCAGCAGCTTGTCGTCCGACGAGCAGTACTTC
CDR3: CASSLSSDEQYF

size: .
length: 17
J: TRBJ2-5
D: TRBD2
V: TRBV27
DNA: TGTGCCAGCAGTTTAGGTATACGTCGGGGGGGCGTGGAGACCCAGTACTTC
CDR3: CASSLGIRRGGVETQYF

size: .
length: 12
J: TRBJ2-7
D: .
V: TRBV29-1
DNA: TGCAGCGTTTGGGCCTTAGACGACGAGCAGTACTTC
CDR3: CSVWALDDEQYF

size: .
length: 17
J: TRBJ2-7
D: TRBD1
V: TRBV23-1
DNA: TGCGCCAGCAGTCAAATCCACTCGTGGGGACAGAACTACGAGCAGTACTTC
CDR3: CASSQIHSWGQNYEQYF

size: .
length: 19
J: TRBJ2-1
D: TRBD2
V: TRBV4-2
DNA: TGTGCCAGCAGCCAAGTCGTGATGTCGGGACTAGCGGGAGCTTTGGAGCAGTTCTTC
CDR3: CASSQVVMSGLAGALEQFF

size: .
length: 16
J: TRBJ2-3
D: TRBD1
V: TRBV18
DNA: TGTGCCAGCTCACCATTGGGACAGGGGACGACAGATACGCAGTATTTT
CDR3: CASSPLGQGTTDTQYF

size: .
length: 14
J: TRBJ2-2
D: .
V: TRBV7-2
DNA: TGTGCCAGCAGCCCTCGGGGGTTCACCGGGGAGCTGTTTTTT
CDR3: CASSPRGFTGELFF

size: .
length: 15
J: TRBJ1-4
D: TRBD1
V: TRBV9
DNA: TGTGCCAGCAGCACTCGGACAGGGGATAATGAAAAACTGTTTTTT
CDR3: CASSTRTGDNEKLFF

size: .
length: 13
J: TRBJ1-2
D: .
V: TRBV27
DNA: TGTGCCAGCAGAGGAGGATATGGTTATGGCTACACCTTC
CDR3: CASRGGYGYGYTF

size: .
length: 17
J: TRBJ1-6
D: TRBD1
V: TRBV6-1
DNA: TGTGCCAGCAGTGAGATTTACAGGGGTTCTTCTAATTCACCCCTCCACTTT
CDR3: CASSEIYRGSSNSPLHF

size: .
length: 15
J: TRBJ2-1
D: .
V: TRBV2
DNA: TGTGCCAGCAGTGTAGACAGATCCGCGAGGAATGAGCAGTTCTTC
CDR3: CASSVDRSARNEQFF

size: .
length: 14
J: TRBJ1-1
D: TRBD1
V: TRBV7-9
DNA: TGTGCCATCTCTCTAGTACAGGGGGATACTGAAGCTTTCTTT
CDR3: CAISLVQGDTEAFF

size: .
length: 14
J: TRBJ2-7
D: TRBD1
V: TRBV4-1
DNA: TGCGCCAGCAGCCATCCGGGACAGGGTAACGAGCAGTACTTC
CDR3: CASSHPGQGNEQYF

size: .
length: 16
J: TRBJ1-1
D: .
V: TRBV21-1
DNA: TGTGCCAGCCGGGGATGGGCGGCCCAGTTAAACACTGAAGCTTTCTTT
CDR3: CASRGWAAQLNTEAFF

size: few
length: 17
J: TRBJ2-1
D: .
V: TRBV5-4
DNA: TGTGCCAGCAGCTATTTAATCGGACAGCTAACCTACAATGAGCAGTTCTTC
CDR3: CASSYLIGQLTYNEQFF

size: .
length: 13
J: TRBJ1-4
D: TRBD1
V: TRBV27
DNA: TGTGCCAGCGGATACAGGGGACGTGAAAAACTGTTTTTT
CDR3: CASGYRGREKLFF

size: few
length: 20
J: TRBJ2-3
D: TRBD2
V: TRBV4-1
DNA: TGCGCCAGCAGCCGACCTTTGGGACTAGCGGGGGGCCGGGGCACAGATACGCAGTATTTT
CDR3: CASSRPLGLAGGRGTDTQYF

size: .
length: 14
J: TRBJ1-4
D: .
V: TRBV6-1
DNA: TGTGCCAGCAGTGAAGGAAGACAGCACGAAAAACTGTTTTTT
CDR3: CASSEGRQHEKLFF

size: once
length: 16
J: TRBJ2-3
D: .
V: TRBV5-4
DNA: TGTGCCAGCAGCTGGTACCGGGAGAGCACGCGAAATACGCAGTATTTT
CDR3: CASSWYRESTRNTQYF

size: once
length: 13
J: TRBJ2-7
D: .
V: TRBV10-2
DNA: TGCGCCAGCAGCCACAGGGGGGGGGATGGGCAGTACTTC
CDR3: CASSHRGGDGQYF